A selection of T cell receptor beta chains follows, all from one sample in a study of shared clonotypes between healthy human individuals. The method was immunoSEQ multiplex PCR; TCRdb's version includes in-frame clones alone and lacks a portion of them. The table records hundreds of thousands of clones, roughly 96% of them present only once. The sample comprised naive CD8+ T cells sorted from blood. The receptor source for this set is a woman in her thirties in good health. The CDR3 runs from the conserved cysteine through the conserved F or W. A D gene is named only where the DNA matches it firmly. Not every row has a clone size; where given, it reads once, few, many or a size class.

- TRBJ2-2 - TRBV21-1 17 CASSKSTGKQKAGELFF TGTGCCAGCAGCAAATCAACAGGGAAGCAAAAGGCCGGGGAGCTGTTTTTT
- TRBJ2-7 - TRBV4-1 13 CASSQGVAAEQYF TGCGCCAGCAGCCAAGGAGTGGCAGCCGAGCAGTACTTC
- TRBJ2-1 - TRBV9 17 CASSSSLSGVTYNEQFF TGTGCCAGCAGCTCCTCCCTCTCGGGGGTAACCTACAATGAGCAGTTCTTC
- TRBJ1-2 - TRBV28 13 CASSFGGNDGYTF TGTGCCAGCAGTTTTGGGGGTAACGATGGCTACACCTTC
TRBD1 TRBJ2-7 - TRBV5-6 15 CASSSDREILYEQYF TGTGCCAGCAGTTCGGACAGGGAAATACTTTACGAGCAGTACTTC
- TRBJ2-7 - TRBV5-5 13 CASSLAVGYEQYF TGTGCCAGCAGCTTGGCTGTGGGCTACGAGCAGTACTTC
- TRBJ2-4 - TRBV15 13 CATSDQGPNIQYF TGTGCCACCAGCGACCAGGGTCCCAACATTCAGTACTTC
- TRBJ1-1 once TRBV28 15 CASSLYPGASTEAFF TGTGCCAGCAGTTTATACCCGGGGGCTAGCACTGAAGCTTTCTTT
- TRBJ1-2 - TRBV28 13 CASSPGTDYGYTF TGTGCCAGCAGTCCCGGGACGGACTATGGCTACACCTTC
- TRBJ2-7 - TRBV28 13 CASSPGIAYEQYF TGTGCCAGCAGTCCAGGTATTGCCTACGAGCAGTACTTC
TRBD2 TRBJ2-2 once TRBV7-8 18 CASSLYGREGEGTGELFF TGTGCCAGCAGCTTATATGGGCGGGAGGGCGAGGGCACCGGGGAGCTGTTTTTT
TRBD1 TRBJ1-3 - TRBV28 17 CASSFVGQGFSGNTIYF TGTGCCAGCAGTTTTGTCGGACAGGGCTTCTCTGGAAACACCATATATTTT
- TRBJ2-5 - TRBV7-9 14 CASSLVGYQETQYF TGTGCCAGCAGCTTAGTGGGGTATCAAGAGACCCAGTACTTC
- TRBJ2-2 - TRBV7-9 14 CASSPSVTNGELFF TGTGCCAGCAGCCCTAGCGTCACCAACGGGGAGCTGTTTTTT
- TRBJ2-3 - TRBV19 12 CASNGFTDTQYF TGTGCCAGTAACGGCTTCACAGATACGCAGTATTTT
- TRBJ2-7 - TRBV5-1 14 CASSLAGVSYEQYF TGCGCCAGCAGCTTGGCGGGGGTTTCCTACGAGCAGTACTTC
TRBD1 TRBJ2-7 once TRBV29-1 14 CSVGLGTASAEQYF TGCAGCGTTGGTTTGGGGACAGCTTCTGCCGAGCAGTACTTC
- TRBJ1-4 - TRBV28 17 CASLSSGRGDHNEKLFF TGTGCCAGCCTGTCGTCCGGGCGGGGGGATCATAATGAAAAACTGTTTTTT
- TRBJ2-7 - TRBV5-1 14 CASSFRGDSYEQYF TGCGCCAGCAGCTTTAGAGGGGACTCCTACGAGCAGTACTTC
- TRBJ2-7 - TRBV27 12 CASSSGWTEQYF TGTGCCAGCAGTTCAGGTTGGACCGAGCAGTACTTC
- TRBJ2-2 - TRBV4-1 16 CASSPSGKKGTGELFF TGCGCCAGCAGCCCCTCGGGGAAAAAGGGCACCGGGGAGCTGTTTTTT
- TRBJ1-5 - TRBV5-8 14 CASSLGTGNQPQHF TGTGCCAGCAGCTTGGGGACGGGCAATCAGCCCCAGCATTTT
TRBD2 TRBJ2-7 - TRBV2 14 CASSARTSPGEQYF TGTGCCAGCAGTGCGAGGACTAGCCCCGGCGAGCAGTACTTC
TRBD2 TRBJ2-7 - TRBV6-5 15 CASSKNGLAGWEQYF TGTGCCAGCAGTAAAAATGGACTAGCGGGATGGGAGCAGTACTTC
- TRBJ2-7 - TRBV28 13 CASIEDDSYEQYF TGTGCCAGCATTGAGGACGACTCCTACGAGCAGTACTTC
- TRBJ1-2 once TRBV7-9 15 CASSLVQGPNYGYTF TGTGCCAGCAGCTTAGTTCAGGGGCCGAACTATGGCTACACCTTC
- TRBJ2-1 once TRBV5-6 12 CASSGPTPSEFF TGTGCCAGCAGCGGACCCACCCCTAGTGAGTTCTTC
TRBD1 TRBJ1-6 - TRBV28 14 CASSGTGGNSPLHF TGTGCCAGCAGTGGGACAGGGGGAAATTCACCCCTCCACTTT
TRBD1 TRBJ2-1 - TRBV27 11 CASSAGGEQFF TGTGCCAGCAGTGCAGGGGGTGAGCAGTTCTTC
TRBD1 TRBJ1-3 - TRBV5-4 15 CASTRDRDPGNTIYF TGTGCCAGCACCCGCGACAGGGACCCTGGAAACACCATATATTTT
TRBD2 TRBJ2-1 - TRBV7-8 17 CASSLEGRLAGGNEQFF TGTGCCAGCAGCTTGGAAGGACGACTAGCGGGAGGGAATGAGCAGTTCTTC
- TRBJ2-1 - TRBV27 13 CASSLLVHNEQFF TGTGCCAGCAGTTTATTGGTCCACAATGAGCAGTTCTTC
TRBD1 TRBJ2-5 - TRBV7-9 19 CASSLLGWAATGDLETQYF TGTGCCAGCAGCTTATTGGGTTGGGCTGCGACAGGGGATTTAGAGACCCAGTACTTC
- TRBJ1-1 - TRBV27 13 CASSLSPGNEAFF TGTGCCAGCAGTTTATCCCCGGGCAATGAAGCTTTCTTT
TRBD2 TRBJ2-5 - TRBV2 15 CASSDVSGGRETQYF TGTGCCAGCAGTGACGTCTCCGGGGGGAGAGAGACCCAGTACTTC
- TRBJ2-1 - TRBV28 15 CASSRSGQPGNEQFF TGTGCCAGCAGCCGATCCGGGCAGCCGGGCAATGAGCAGTTCTTC
TRBD1 TRBJ1-1 - TRBV6-5 14 CASNAGQGITEAFF TGTGCCAGCAACGCGGGACAGGGCATCACTGAAGCTTTCTTT
TRBD1 TRBJ2-1 once TRBV10-1 14 CASSEPNRGYEQFF TGCGCCAGCAGTGAGCCGAACAGGGGATATGAGCAGTTCTTC
- TRBJ1-5 - TRBV19 14 CASSIGGGYQPQHF TGTGCCAGTAGTATAGGAGGGGGATATCAGCCCCAGCATTTT
- TRBJ2-7 once TRBV5-4 14 CASSSGSITYEQYF TGTGCCAGCAGCTCGGGAAGCATCACCTACGAGCAGTACTTC
- TRBJ2-3 - TRBV10-1 12 CASTFRRDTQYF TGCGCCAGCACCTTTAGGAGAGATACGCAGTATTTT